A selection of T cell receptor beta chains follows, all from one sample in a study of blood T cell repertoires in COVID-19. Sequencing was performed with immunoSEQ multiplex PCR; in TCRdb, only in-frame clones are kept and a portion is missing. The table has under 400,000 clones, 90% seen once. The sequencing sample was made of peripheral blood. The receptors were sampled from a man aged 18 to 35 with active or convalescent COVID-19. Each CDR3 is given with its conserved first and last residue. Fields, in order: J gene, V gene, clone size, D gene, CDR3 DNA, CDR3 protein. A D gene is named only where the DNA matches it firmly. Only some rows state a clone size, as once, few, many or a class for expanded clones.

TRBJ2-4	TRBV5-6	-	-	TGTGCCAGCAGCATCACAGGGACCAAAAACATTCAGTACTTC	CASSITGTKNIQYF
TRBJ2-3	TRBV5-1	-	TRBD2	TGCGCCAGCAGCTTCGTTCCGGGGGGTGACACAGATACGCAGTATTTT	CASSFVPGGDTDTQYF
TRBJ2-3	TRBV6-4	few	-	TGTGCCAGCAGTGTTCGGAGCACAGATACGCAGTATTTT	CASSVRSTDTQYF
TRBJ1-6	TRBV4-3	-	TRBD1	TGCGCCAGCAGCCAAACGGGACAGCGACTAAATTCACCCCTCCACTTT	CASSQTGQRLNSPLHF
TRBJ2-5	TRBV28	-	-	TGTGCCAGCAACCCCAGGGGCTCGTACCAAGAGACCCAGTACTTC	CASNPRGSYQETQYF
TRBJ2-5	TRBV7-9	-	TRBD1	TGTGCCAGCAGCCTCATACCGGGACAGCTTGAAGAGACCCAGTACTTC	CASSLIPGQLEETQYF
TRBJ2-7	TRBV27	few	-	TGTGCCAGCAGTGCAATACGAACCACAGGGCTCGAGCAGTACTTC	CASSAIRTTGLEQYF
TRBJ1-1	TRBV29-1	-	-	TGCAGCGCCCAAACGGGGACTGAAGCTTTCTTT	CSAQTGTEAFF
TRBJ2-5	TRBV6-5	-	-	TGTGCCAGCAGTTACTCGAGGGGGTTAGAGACCCAGTACTTC	CASSYSRGLETQYF
TRBJ1-5	TRBV6-4	once	-	TGTGCCAGCAGTGACGAGGGGGGGAATCAGCCCCAGCATTTT	CASSDEGGNQPQHF
TRBJ1-1	TRBV6-5	-	-	TGTGCCAGCAGCCGGAGGGACGGCTTAAACACTGAAGCTTTCTTT	CASSRRDGLNTEAFF
TRBJ2-7	TRBV9	-	TRBD1	TGTGCCAGCAGCCTTGGGTACAGGGGCTACGAGCAGTACTTC	CASSLGYRGYEQYF
TRBJ1-2	TRBV5-1	once	TRBD1	TGCGCCAGCAGCTCGGGGGACAGGGGGCATCAGGGCTACACCTTC	CASSSGDRGHQGYTF
TRBJ2-3	TRBV7-9	few	-	TGTGCCAGCAGCGGCAATCAGAGGGATACGCAGTATTTT	CASSGNQRDTQYF
TRBJ2-1	TRBV20-1	-	TRBD2	TGCAGTGCTAGTTTTAGCGGGGACTACAATGAGCAGTTCTTC	CSASFSGDYNEQFF
TRBJ1-1	TRBV5-1	-	TRBD1	TGCGCCAGCAGCCCCCGCACGGGACAGGGAGGAACTGAAGCTTTCTTT	CASSPRTGQGGTEAFF
TRBJ2-3	TRBV6-5	-	TRBD2	TGTGCCAGCAGTACGGGACTAGCGGGAGATACGCAGTATTTT	CASSTGLAGDTQYF
TRBJ1-3	TRBV10-1	few	TRBD1	TGCGCCAGCAGTGAGTCGGTCCCCGGGACAGGGGGCCTGGGAGGAAACACCATATATTTT	CASSESVPGTGGLGGNTIYF
TRBJ1-1	TRBV15	-	-	TGTGCCACCAAAAAAGGGAGCACTGAAGCTTTCTTT	CATKKGSTEAFF
TRBJ2-5	TRBV18	-	-	TGTGCCAGCTCACGGCAGGCAGGGCGGGAGACCCAGTACTTC	CASSRQAGRETQYF
TRBJ1-1	TRBV19	-	-	TGTGCCAGTAGCTCTGAGCGGATGAACACTGAAGCTTTCTTT	CASSSERMNTEAFF
TRBJ1-4	TRBV7-2	-	TRBD1	TGTGCCAGCAGCCCCAACAGGGGGCCGAATGAAAAACTGTTTTTT	CASSPNRGPNEKLFF
TRBJ2-7	TRBV29-1	-	-	TGCAGCGGGGCTGAAGGGGATGGGGAGCAGTACTTC	CSGAEGDGEQYF
TRBJ1-5	TRBV5-8	-	-	TGTGCCAGCAGCTGGGGAGGTGACGGGTATAATCAGCCCCAGCATTTT	CASSWGGDGYNQPQHF
TRBJ2-6	TRBV24-1	-	-	TGTGCCACCAGTGATCCATTGAACTCTGGGGCCAACGTGCTGACTTTC	CATSDPLNSGANVLTF
TRBJ1-2	TRBV27	-	TRBD1	TGTGCCAGCAGGCCGGGACAGGCTTCAGGCTACACCTTC	CASRPGQASGYTF
TRBJ2-1	TRBV11-3	once	TRBD2	TGTGCCAGCAGCTTAGTGAGCGGGGGGGGCTACAATGAGCAGTTCTTC	CASSLVSGGGYNEQFF
TRBJ1-1	TRBV30	-	TRBD1	TGTGCCTGGAGCGATCTAAATCGGGACAGGGTGTACACTGAAGCTTTCTTT	CAWSDLNRDRVYTEAFF
TRBJ1-5	TRBV24-1	-	TRBD1	TGTGCCACCAGTGACTCTGGGACAGGCAATCAGCCCCAGCATTTT	CATSDSGTGNQPQHF
TRBJ2-1	TRBV6-2/TRBV6-3	-	-	TGTGCCAGCAGTTACAGCGGGACAGGTTACAATGAGCAGTTCTTC	CASSYSGTGYNEQFF
TRBJ2-7	TRBV19	-	-	TGTGCCAGTAGTATCATCAGGTCCGGCGAGCAGTACTTC	CASSIIRSGEQYF
TRBJ1-6	TRBV9	-	-	TGTGCCAGCAGCGTACGATCGGTTAGCTCCTATAATTCACCCCTCCACTTT	CASSVRSVSSYNSPLHF
TRBJ2-3	TRBV28	-	TRBD2	TGTGCCAGCAGTGAGGGGAGGGGTCCTCCACCCACAGATACGCAGTATTTT	CASSEGRGPPPTDTQYF
TRBJ2-1	TRBV6-5	-	-	TGTGCCAGCAGTTACTCGTCATCCGGGATCCAGTTCTTC	CASSYSSSGIQFF
TRBJ1-4	TRBV18	-	-	TGTGCCAGCTCACCACGGCAGGATAATGAAAAACTGTTTTTT	CASSPRQDNEKLFF
TRBJ1-1	TRBV6-5	-	-	TGTGCCAGCAGTTACAGGCGGGACACTGAAGCTTTCTTT	CASSYRRDTEAFF
TRBJ2-2	TRBV21-1	few	-	TGTGCCACGGAGGGAGGGCCTTGCGGGGAGCTGTTTTTT	CATEGGPCGELFF
TRBJ1-3	TRBV6-5	once	TRBD1	TGTGCCAGCAGGGTCGACAGGGTAGAAGGAAACACCATATATTTT	CASRVDRVEGNTIYF
TRBJ1-6	TRBV7-3	-	-	TGTGCCAGCAGCTTATCAGGGTTCAATTCACCCCTCCACTTT	CASSLSGFNSPLHF
TRBJ2-2	TRBV19	-	-	TGTGCCAGTAGTATACAGGGAAAAACCGGGGAGCTGTTTTTT	CASSIQGKTGELFF
TRBJ2-7	TRBV9	-	-	TGTGCCAGCAGCGCCCGGGATTCCAGTTCCTACGAGCAGTACTTC	CASSARDSSSYEQYF
TRBJ2-3	TRBV7-8	-	-	TGTGCCAGCAGCTTAGGCACCCTCGCGGGTGGTGCAGATACGCAGTATTTT	CASSLGTLAGGADTQYF
TRBJ1-4	TRBV19	-	TRBD1	TGTGCCAGTAGTGAGGACAGGGCACTGTTTTTT	CASSEDRALFF
TRBJ1-2	TRBV7-2	-	-	TGTGCCAGCAGCTTAGATGGGGGGGTAAGAACTAACTATGGCTACACCTTC	CASSLDGGVRTNYGYTF
TRBJ1-1	TRBV6-1	-	-	TGTGCCAGCAGTGAAACGGGTGCCGAAGAAGCTTTCTTT	CASSETGAEEAFF
TRBJ2-7	TRBV18	once	-	TGTGCCAGCTCACCTATTCGGGGGTCCTCCTACGAGCAGTACTTC	CASSPIRGSSYEQYF
TRBJ2-7	TRBV10-1	-	-	TGCGCCAGCAGTTACGACAGGGGAGGGTACGAGCAGTACTTC	CASSYDRGGYEQYF
TRBJ1-5	TRBV2	-	-	TGTGCCAGCAGTGACCCCGGACAGACTTATAGCAATCAGCCCCAGCATTTT	CASSDPGQTYSNQPQHF
TRBJ2-1	TRBV12-1	-	-	TGTGCCAGCAGCTTTCCCGCCAGGGGGGCGCCGGGCAATGAGCAGTTCTTC	CASSFPARGAPGNEQFF
TRBJ1-4	TRBV28	-	-	TGTGCCAGCAGCCTGGGAGTTGAAAAACTGTTTTTT	CASSLGVEKLFF
TRBJ2-7	TRBV2	-	TRBD1	TGTGCCAGCAGGCAGGGACAGGGGAGCTCCTACGAGCAGTACTTC	CASRQGQGSSYEQYF